This TCR beta chain comes out of a study of identical twins' blood T cells. Study results and limitations: Twin repertoire similarity may partly reflect shared environment. Twins shared about as many clonotypes as their cloneset sizes predicted.

About this clonotype: Its matching antigen is unknown.

Libraries were made from RNA as TCR cDNA, using a modified protocol. Original data processing: Per-library CDR3 reads ranged roughly 2 to 3.6 million; clonotypes, ~100,000 to ~550,000. TCRdb fed the 5' RACE reads into MiXCR, producing one record per CDR3 protein. TCRdb, not the original authors, processed these V and J calls. Here the sample spans 350,000 to 450,000 distinct CDR3 sequences, more than 25% being singletons. The CDR3 has 13 amino acids. CDR1 is SQVTM, CDR2 ANQGSEA, per germline. Trimming took 3 bases from V and 2 from J, leaving 11 bases between them. Sequencing was carried out using PBMCs. The chain employs TRBV29-1 and TRBJ2-7; D assignment may be TRBD1 or TRBD2 (5 bases each). The origin of this receptor is a woman aged 18-49 years in good health. DNA of the CDR3: TGCAGCGTTGATGGGGACGCAACCTACGAGCAGTACTTC. Protein product: CSVDGDATYEQYF.